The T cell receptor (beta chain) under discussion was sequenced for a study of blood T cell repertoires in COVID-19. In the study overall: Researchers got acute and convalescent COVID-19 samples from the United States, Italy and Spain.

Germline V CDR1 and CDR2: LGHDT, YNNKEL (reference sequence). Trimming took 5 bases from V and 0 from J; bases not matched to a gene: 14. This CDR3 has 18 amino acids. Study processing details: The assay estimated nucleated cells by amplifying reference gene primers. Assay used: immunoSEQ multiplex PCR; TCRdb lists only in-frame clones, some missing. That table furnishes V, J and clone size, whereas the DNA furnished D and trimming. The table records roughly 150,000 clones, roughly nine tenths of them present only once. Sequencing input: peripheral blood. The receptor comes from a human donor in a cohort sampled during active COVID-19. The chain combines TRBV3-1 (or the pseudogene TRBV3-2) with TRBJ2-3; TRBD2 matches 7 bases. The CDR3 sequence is CASSETIKLAPSTDTQYF. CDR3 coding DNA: TGTGCCAGCAGCGAAACTATAAAACTAGCGCCTAGCACAGATACGCAGTATTTT.